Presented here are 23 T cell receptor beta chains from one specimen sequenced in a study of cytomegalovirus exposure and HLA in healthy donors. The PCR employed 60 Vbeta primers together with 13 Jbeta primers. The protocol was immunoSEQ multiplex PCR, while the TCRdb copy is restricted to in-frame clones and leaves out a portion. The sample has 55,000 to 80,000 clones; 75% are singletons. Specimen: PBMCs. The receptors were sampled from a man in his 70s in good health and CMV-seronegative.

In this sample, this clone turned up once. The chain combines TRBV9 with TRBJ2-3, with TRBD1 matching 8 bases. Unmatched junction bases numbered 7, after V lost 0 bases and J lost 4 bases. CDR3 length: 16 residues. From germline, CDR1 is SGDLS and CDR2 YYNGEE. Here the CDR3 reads CASSVAGAGGADTQYF. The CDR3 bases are TGTGCCAGCAGCGTAGCGGGGGCAGGGGGCGCAGATACGCAGTATTTT. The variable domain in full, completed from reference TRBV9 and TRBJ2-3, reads DSGVTQTPKHLITATGQRVTLRCSPRSGDLSVYWYQQSLDQGLQFLIQYYNGEERAKGNILERFSAQQFPDLHSELNLSSLELGDSALYFCASSVAGAGGADTQYFGPGTRLTVL.

The CDR3 nucleotides read TGTGCCAGCAGACCTGGGACAGGCTCCGTCTATGGCTACACCTTC. Protein sequence: CASRPGTGSVYGYTF. This sequence joins TRBV6-5 and TRBJ1-2; TRBD1 matches at 8 bases. In germline, CDR1 is MNHEY, CDR2 SVGAGI. The trim removed 6 bases at V and 4 bases at J, leaving 10 bases unmatched. The CDR3 length is 15 residues.

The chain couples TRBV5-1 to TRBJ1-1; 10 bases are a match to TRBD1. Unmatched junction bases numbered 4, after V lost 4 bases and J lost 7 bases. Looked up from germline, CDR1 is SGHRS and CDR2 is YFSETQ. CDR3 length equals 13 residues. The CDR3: CASSAGTGDEAFF. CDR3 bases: TGCGCCAGCAGCGCTGGGACAGGGGATGAAGCTTTCTTT.

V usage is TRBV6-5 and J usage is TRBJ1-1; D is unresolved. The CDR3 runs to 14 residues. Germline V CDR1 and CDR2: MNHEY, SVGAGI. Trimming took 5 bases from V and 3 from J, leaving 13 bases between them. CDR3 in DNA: TGTGCCAGCAGTGGTGGTAGGGAGGACACTGAAGCTTTCTTT. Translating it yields CASSGGREDTEAFF.

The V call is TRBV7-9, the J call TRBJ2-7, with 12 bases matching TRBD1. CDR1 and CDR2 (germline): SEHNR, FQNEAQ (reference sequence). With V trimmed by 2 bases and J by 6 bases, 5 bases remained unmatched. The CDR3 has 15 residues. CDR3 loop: CASSLRDRGLREQYF. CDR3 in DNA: TGTGCCAGCAGCTTAAGGGACAGGGGGCTACGCGAGCAGTACTTC.

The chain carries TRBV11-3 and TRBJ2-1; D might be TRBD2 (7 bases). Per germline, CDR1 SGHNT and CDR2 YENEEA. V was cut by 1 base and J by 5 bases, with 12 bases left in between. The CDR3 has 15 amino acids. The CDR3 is CASSLGGGGDNEQFF. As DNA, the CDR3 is TGTGCCAGCAGCTTAGGGGGAGGGGGGGACAATGAGCAGTTCTTC.

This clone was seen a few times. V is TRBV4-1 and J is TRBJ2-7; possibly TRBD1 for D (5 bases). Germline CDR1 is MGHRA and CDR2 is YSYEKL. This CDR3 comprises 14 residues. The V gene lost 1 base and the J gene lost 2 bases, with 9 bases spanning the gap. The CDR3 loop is CASSQAPGTYEQYF. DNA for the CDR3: TGCGCCAGCAGCCAAGCCCCAGGGACCTACGAGCAGTACTTC.

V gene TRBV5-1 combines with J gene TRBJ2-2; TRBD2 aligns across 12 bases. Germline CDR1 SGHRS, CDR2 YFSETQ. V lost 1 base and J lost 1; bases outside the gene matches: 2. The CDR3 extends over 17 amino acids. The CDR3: CASSLRTSGMNTGELFF. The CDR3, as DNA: TGCGCCAGCAGCTTGAGGACTAGCGGGATGAACACCGGGGAGCTGTTTTTT. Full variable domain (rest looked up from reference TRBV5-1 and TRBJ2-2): KAGVTQTPRYLIKTRGQQVTLSCSPISGHRSVSWYQQTPGQGLQFLFEYFSETQRNKGNFPGRFSGRQFSNSRSEMNVSTLELGDSALYLCASSLRTSGMNTGELFFGEGSRLTVL.

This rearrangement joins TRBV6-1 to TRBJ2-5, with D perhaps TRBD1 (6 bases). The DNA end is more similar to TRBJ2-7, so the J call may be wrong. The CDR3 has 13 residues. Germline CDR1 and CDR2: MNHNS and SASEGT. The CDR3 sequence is CASSEGQAYEQYF. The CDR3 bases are TGTGCCAGCAGTGAAGGACAGGCCTACGAGCAGTACTTC.

CDR3 nucleotide sequence: TGTGCCTGGGGAGGGGCACCTATAGAAAAACTGTTTTTT. Amino acids: CAWGGAPIEKLFF. The rearrangement links TRBV30 to TRBJ1-4; D possibly corresponds to TRBD1 (5 bases). V lost 5 bases and J lost 8, with 15 bases in between. There are 13 residues in the CDR3. The germline CDR1 and CDR2 sequences are GTSNPN and SVGIG (reference sequence).

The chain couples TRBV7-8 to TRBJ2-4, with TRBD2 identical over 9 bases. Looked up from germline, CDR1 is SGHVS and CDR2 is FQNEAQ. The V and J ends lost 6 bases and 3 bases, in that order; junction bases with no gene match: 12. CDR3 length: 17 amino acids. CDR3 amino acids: CASSPKGPSGVKNIQYF. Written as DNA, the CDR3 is TGTGCCAGCAGTCCCAAGGGTCCTAGCGGGGTCAAAAACATTCAGTACTTC.

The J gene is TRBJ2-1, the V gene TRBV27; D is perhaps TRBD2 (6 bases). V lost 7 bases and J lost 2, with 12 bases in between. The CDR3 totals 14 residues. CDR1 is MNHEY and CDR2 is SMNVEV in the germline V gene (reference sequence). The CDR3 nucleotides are TGTGCCAGCACGTGGGGCGGGGCCTACAATGAGCAGTTCTTC. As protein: CASTWGGAYNEQFF.

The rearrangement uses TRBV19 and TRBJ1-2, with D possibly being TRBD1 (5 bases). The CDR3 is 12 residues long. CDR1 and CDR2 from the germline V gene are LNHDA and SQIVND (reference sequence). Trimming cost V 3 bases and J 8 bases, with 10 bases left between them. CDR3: CASSIQGGGYTF. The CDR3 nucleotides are TGTGCCAGTAGTATCCAGGGCGGAGGCTACACCTTC.

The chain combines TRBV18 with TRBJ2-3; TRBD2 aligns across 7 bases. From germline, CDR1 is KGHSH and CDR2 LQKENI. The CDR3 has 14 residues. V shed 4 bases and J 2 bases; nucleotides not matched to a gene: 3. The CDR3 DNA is TGTGCCAGCTCACGCGGGAGTAACACAGATACGCAGTATTTT. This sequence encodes CASSRGSNTDTQYF.

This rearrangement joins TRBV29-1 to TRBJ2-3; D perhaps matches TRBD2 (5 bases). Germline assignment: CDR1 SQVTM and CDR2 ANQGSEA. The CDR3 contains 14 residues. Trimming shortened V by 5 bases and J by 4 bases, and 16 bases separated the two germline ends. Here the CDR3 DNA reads TGCAGCGTTCCCCTTGGGCTAGCCTCAGATACGCAGTATTTT. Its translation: CSVPLGLASDTQYF.

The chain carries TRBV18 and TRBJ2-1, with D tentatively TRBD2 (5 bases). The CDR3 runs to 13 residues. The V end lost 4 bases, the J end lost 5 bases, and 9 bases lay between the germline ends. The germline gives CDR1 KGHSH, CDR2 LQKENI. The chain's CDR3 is CASSQLRDNEQFF. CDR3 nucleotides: TGTGCCAGCTCACAACTGAGGGACAATGAGCAGTTCTTC.

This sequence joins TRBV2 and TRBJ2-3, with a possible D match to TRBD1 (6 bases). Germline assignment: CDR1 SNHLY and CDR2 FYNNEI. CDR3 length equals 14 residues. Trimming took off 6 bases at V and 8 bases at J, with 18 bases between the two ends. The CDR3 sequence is CASRDPTGRGTQYF. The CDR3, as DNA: TGTGCCAGCAGGGACCCAACAGGGAGAGGTACGCAGTATTTT.

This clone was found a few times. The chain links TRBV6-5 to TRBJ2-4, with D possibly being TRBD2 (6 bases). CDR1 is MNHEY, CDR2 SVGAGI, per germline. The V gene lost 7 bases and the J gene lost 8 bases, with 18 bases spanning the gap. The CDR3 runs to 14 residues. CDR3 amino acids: CASKEGGRDDIQYF. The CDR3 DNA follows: TGTGCCAGCAAGGAGGGTGGCAGGGATGACATTCAGTACTTC.

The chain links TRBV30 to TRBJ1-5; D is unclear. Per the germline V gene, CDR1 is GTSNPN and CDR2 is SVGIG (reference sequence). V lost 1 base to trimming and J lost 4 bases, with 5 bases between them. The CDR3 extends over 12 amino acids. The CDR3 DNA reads TGTGCCTGGAGTGACATAAATCAGCCCCAGCATTTT. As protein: CAWSDINQPQHF.

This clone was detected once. CDR3 in amino acids: CARNPRGSDTQYF. The CDR3 nucleotides are TGTGCCAGAAACCCACGGGGATCAGATACGCAGTATTTT. The chain is built from TRBV5-3 and TRBJ2-3; possible D gene TRBD2, 5 bases. TRBV5-3 is an open reading frame whose function is uncertain. This CDR3 region has 13 residues. V gave up 6 bases and J gave up 4 bases, with 12 bases separating them.

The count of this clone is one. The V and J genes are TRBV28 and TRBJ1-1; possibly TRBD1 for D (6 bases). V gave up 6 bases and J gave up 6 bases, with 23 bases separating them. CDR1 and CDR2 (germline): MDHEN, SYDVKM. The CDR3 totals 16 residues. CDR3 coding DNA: TGTGCCAGCAGCCCCAGCAGGGGCGCTCTTGACGCTGAAGCTTTCTTT. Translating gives CASSPSRGALDAEAFF.

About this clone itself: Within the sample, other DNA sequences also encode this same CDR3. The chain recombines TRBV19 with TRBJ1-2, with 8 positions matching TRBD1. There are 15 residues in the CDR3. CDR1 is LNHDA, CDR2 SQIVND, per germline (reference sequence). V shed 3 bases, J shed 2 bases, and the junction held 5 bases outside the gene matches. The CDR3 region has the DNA TGTGCCAGTAGTATCCCGACAGGGGAAAACTATGGCTACACCTTC. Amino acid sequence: CASSIPTGENYGYTF.

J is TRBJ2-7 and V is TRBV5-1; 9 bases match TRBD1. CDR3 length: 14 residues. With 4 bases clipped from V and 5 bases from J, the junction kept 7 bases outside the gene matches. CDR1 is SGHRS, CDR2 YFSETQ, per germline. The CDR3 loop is CASSLGQGLDEQYF. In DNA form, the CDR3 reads TGCGCCAGCAGCCTGGGACAGGGTCTTGACGAGCAGTACTTC.